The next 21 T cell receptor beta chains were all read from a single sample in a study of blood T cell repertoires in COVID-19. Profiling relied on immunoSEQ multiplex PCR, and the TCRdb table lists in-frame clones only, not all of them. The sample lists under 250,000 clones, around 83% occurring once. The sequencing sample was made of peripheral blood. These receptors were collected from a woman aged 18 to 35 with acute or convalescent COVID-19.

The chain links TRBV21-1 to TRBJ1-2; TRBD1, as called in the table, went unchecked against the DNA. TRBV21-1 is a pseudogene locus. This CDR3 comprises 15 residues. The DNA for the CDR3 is TGTGCCAGCAGCGCTGGACAGGGACCTAACTATGGCTACACCTTC. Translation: CASSAGQGPNYGYTF.

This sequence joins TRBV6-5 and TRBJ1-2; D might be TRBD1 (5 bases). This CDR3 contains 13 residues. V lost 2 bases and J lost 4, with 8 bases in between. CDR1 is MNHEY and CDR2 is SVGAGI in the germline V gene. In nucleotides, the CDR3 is TGTGCCAGCAGTTACAGGCAGGGCTATGGCTACACCTTC. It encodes CASSYRQGYGYTF.

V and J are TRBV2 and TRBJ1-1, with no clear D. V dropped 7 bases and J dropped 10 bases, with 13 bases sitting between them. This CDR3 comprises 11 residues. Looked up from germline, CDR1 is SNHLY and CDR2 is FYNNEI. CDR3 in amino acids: CASTGGRGAFF. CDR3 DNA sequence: TGTGCCAGCACGGGAGGTCGGGGAGCTTTCTTT.

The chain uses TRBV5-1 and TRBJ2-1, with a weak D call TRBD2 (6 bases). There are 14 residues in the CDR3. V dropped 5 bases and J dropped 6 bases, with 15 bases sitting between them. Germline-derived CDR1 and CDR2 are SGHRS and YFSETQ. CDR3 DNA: TGCGCCAGCAGTCCCGGGACTCAACTCAATGAGCAGTTCTTC. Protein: CASSPGTQLNEQFF.

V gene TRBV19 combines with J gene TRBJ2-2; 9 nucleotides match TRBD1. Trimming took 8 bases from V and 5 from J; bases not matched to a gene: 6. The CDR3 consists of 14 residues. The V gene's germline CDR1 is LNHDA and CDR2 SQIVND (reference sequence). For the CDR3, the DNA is TGTGCCAGTTGGGACAGGGTGAGGACCGGGGAGCTGTTTTTT. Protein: CASWDRVRTGELFF.

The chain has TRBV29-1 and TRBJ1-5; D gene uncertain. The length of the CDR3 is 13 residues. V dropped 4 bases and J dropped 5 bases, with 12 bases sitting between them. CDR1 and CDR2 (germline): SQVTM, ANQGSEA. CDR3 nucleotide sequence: TGCAGCGTTGGGTATACGGGGTATCAGCCCCAGCATTTT. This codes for CSVGYTGYQPQHF. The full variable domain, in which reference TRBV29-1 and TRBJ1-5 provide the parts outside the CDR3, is SAVISQKPSRDICQRGTSLTIQCQVDSQVTMMFWYRQQPGQSLTLIATANQGSEATYESGFVIDKFPISRPNLTFSTLTVSNMSPEDSSIYLCSVGYTGYQPQHFGDGTRLSIL.

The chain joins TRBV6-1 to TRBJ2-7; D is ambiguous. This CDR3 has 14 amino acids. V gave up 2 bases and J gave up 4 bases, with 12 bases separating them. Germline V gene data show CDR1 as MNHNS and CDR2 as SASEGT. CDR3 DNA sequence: TGTGCCAGCAGTGAAAGCGTGGCAGCTTACGAGCAGTACTTC. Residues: CASSESVAAYEQYF.

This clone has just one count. This chain's CDR3 is CASSKPPPGLAASRSYNEQFF. The CDR3, as DNA: TGTGCCAGCAGCAAACCTCCCCCGGGACTAGCGGCGTCCCGCTCCTACAATGAGCAGTTCTTC. This chain uses TRBV21-1 with TRBJ2-1; TRBD2 is taken as the D call from the table, unchecked against the DNA. TRBV21-1 is shown as a pseudogene. The CDR3 is 21 amino acids.

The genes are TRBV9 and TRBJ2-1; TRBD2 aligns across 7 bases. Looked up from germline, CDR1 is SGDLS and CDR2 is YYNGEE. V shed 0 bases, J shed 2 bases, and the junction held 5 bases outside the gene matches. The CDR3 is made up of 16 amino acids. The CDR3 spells CASSVGGGVTYNEQFF. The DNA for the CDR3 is TGTGCCAGCAGCGTAGGCGGGGGAGTGACCTACAATGAGCAGTTCTTC.

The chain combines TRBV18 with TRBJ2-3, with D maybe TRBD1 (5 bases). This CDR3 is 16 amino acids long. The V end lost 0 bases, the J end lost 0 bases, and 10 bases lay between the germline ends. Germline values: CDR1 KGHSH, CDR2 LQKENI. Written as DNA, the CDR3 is TGTGCCAGCTCACCACCGTCAGGGTCTAGCACAGATACGCAGTATTTT. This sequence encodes CASSPPSGSSTDTQYF.

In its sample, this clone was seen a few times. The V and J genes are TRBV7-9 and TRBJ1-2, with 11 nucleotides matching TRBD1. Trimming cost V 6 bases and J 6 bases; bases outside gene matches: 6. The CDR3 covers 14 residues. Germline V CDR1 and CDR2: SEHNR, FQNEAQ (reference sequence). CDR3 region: CASSWTGGANGYTF. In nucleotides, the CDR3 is TGTGCCAGCAGTTGGACAGGGGGCGCGAATGGCTACACCTTC. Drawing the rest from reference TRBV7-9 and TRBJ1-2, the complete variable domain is DTGVSQNPRHKITKRGQNVTFRCDPISEHNRLYWYRQTLGQGPEFLTYFQNEAQLEKSRLLSDRFSAERPKGSFSTLEIQRTEQGDSAMYLCASSWTGGANGYTFGSGTRLTVV.

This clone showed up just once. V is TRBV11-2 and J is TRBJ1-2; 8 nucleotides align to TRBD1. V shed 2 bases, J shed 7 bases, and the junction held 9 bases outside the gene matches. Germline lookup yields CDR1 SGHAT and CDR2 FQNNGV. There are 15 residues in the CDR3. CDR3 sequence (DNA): TGTGCCAGCAGCTTAAATCTAGGGACAGGCGGTGGCTACACCTTC. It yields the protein CASSLNLGTGGGYTF.

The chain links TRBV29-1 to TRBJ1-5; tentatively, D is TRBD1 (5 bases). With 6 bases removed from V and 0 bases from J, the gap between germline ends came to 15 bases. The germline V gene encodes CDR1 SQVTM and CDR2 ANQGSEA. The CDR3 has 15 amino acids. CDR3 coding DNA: TGCAGCGTCGGTTGGGGGGTGGATAGCAATCAGCCCCAGCATTTT. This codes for CSVGWGVDSNQPQHF.

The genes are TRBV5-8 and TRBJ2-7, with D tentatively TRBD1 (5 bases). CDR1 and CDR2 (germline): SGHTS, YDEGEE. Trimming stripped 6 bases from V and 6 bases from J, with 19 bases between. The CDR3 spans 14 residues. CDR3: CASTLESGFTEQYF. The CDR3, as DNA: TGTGCCAGCACCCTTGAGTCAGGGTTCACCGAGCAGTACTTC.

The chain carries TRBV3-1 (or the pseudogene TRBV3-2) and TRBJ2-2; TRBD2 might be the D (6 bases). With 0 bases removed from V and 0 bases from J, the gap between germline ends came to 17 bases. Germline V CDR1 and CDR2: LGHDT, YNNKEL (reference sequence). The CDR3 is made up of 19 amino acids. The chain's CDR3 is CASSQDIWGGGPNTGELFF. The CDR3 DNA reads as TGTGCCAGCAGCCAAGATATATGGGGCGGAGGGCCGAACACCGGGGAGCTGTTTTTT.

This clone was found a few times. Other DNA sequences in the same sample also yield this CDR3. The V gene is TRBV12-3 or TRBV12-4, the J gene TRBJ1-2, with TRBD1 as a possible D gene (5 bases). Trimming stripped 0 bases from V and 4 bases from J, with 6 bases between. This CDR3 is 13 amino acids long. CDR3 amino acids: CASSLAGPYGYTF. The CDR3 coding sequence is TGTGCCAGCAGTTTAGCGGGGCCCTATGGCTACACCTTC.

CDR3 region: CASSEGTSGRGETQYF. As DNA, the CDR3 is TGTGCCAGCAGCGAAGGGACTAGCGGGAGAGGGGAGACCCAGTACTTC. The genes are TRBV9 and TRBJ2-5, with 14 bases matching TRBD2. The CDR3 totals 16 residues. Looked up from germline, CDR1 is SGDLS and CDR2 is YYNGEE. Trimming cost V 3 bases and J 5 bases; bases outside gene matches: 6.

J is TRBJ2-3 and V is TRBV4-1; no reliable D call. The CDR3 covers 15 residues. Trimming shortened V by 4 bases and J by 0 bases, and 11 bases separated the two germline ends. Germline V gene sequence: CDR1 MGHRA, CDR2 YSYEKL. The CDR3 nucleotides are TGCGCCAGCAGCCCTATGTTTCCTAGCACAGATACGCAGTATTTT. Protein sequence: CASSPMFPSTDTQYF.

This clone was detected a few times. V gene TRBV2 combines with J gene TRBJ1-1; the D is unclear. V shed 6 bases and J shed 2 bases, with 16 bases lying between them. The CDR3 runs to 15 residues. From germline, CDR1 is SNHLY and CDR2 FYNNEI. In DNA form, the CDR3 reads TGTGCCAGCAGGGCAGCTGGGCTAACAAACACTGAAGCTTTCTTT. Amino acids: CASRAAGLTNTEAFF.

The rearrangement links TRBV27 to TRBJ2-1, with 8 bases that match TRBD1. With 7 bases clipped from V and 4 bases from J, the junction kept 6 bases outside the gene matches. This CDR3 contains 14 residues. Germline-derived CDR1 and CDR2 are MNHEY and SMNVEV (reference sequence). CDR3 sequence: CASTRGTGYNEQFF. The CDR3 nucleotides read TGTGCCAGCACACGTGGGACAGGATACAATGAGCAGTTCTTC.

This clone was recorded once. The CDR3: CASSGYREKLFF. In DNA, the CDR3 is TGTGCCAGCAGCGGATACAGGGAAAAACTGTTTTTT. The chain employs TRBV9 and TRBJ1-4; D may be TRBD1 (5 bases). The CDR3 consists of 12 residues. The germline V gene encodes CDR1 SGDLS and CDR2 YYNGEE. Trimming took off 3 bases at V and 8 bases at J, with 8 bases between the two ends.